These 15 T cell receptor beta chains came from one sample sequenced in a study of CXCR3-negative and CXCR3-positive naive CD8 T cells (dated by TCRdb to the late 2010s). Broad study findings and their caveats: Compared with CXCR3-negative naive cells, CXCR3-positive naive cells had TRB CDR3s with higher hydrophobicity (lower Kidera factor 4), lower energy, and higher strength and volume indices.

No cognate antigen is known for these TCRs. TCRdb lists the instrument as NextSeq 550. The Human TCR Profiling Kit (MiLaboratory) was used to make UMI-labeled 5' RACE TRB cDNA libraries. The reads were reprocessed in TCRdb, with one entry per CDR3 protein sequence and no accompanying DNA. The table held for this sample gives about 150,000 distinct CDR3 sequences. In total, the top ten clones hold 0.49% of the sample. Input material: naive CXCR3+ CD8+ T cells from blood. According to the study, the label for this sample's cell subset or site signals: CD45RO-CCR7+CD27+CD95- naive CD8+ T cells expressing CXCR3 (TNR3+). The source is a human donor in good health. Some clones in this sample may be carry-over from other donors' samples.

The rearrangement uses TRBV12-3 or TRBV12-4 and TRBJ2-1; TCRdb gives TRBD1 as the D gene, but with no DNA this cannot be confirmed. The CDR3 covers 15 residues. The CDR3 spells CASSFRPGRVNEQFF.

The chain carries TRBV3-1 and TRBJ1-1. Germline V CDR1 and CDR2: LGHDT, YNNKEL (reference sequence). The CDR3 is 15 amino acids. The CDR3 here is CASSQDGYMNTEAFF.

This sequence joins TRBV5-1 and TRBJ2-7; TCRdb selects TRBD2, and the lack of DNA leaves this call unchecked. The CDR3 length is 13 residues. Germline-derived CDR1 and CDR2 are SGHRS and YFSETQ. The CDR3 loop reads CASRPSGALEQYF.

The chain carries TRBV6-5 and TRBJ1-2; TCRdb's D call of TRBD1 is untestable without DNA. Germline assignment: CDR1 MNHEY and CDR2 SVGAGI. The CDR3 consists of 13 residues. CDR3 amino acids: CASSSVVGGGYTF.

CDR3: CASKDRGLNGYTF. The rearrangement links TRBV28 to TRBJ1-2; as DNA is missing, the TRBD1 call by TCRdb cannot be tested. The germline CDR1 and CDR2 sequences are MDHEN and SYDVKM. The CDR3 is 13 amino acids.

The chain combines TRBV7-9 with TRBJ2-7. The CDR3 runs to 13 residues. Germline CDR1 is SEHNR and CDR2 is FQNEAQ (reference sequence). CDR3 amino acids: CASMSGETYEQYF. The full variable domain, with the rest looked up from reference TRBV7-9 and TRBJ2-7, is DTGVSQNPRHKITKRGQNVTFRCDPISEHNRLYWYRQTLGQGPEFLTYFQNEAQLEKSRLLSDRFSAERPKGSFSTLEIQRTEQGDSAMYLCASMSGETYEQYFGPGTRLTVT.

The CDR3 loop reads CASSFFSGEETQYF. The chain links TRBV7-9 to TRBJ2-5; the D call of TRBD2 rests on TCRdb alone, since no DNA is present to check it. CDR1 is SEHNR and CDR2 is FQNEAQ in the germline V gene (reference sequence). This CDR3 comprises 14 residues. Based on the CDR3 plus reference TRBV7-9 and TRBJ2-5, the full variable domain is DTGVSQNPRHKITKRGQNVTFRCDPISEHNRLYWYRQTLGQGPEFLTYFQNEAQLEKSRLLSDRFSAERPKGSFSTLEIQRTEQGDSAMYLCASSFFSGEETQYFGPGTRLLVL.

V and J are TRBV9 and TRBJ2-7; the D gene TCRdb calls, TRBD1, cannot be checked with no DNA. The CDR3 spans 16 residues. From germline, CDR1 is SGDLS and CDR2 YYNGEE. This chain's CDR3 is CASSVEGDSGSYEQYF.

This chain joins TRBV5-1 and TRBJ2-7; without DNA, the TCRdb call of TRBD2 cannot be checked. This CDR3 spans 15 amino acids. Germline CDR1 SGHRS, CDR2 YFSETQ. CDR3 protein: CASSLRTSGIHEQYF.

The CDR3: CASSPSGRVQETQYF. The rearrangement joins TRBV28 to TRBJ2-5; the TRBD2 assignment by TCRdb is unverifiable without DNA. This CDR3 is 15 amino acids long. The germline gives CDR1 MDHEN, CDR2 SYDVKM.

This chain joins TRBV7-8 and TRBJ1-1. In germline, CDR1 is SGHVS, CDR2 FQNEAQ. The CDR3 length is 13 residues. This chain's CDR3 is CASSLTEISEAFF.

This CDR3 reads CASREDSGPYSNQPQHF. This chain connects TRBV7-6 to TRBJ1-5. Germline assignment: CDR1 SGHVS and CDR2 FNYEAQ. CDR3 length: 17 amino acids.

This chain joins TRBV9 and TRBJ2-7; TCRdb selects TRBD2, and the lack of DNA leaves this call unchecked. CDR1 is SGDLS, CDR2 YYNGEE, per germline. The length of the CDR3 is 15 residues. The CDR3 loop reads CASSVEGRVPNEQYF.

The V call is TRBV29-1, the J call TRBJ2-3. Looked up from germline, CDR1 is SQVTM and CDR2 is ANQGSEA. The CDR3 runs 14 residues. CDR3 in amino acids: CSVPKVFSTDTQYF.

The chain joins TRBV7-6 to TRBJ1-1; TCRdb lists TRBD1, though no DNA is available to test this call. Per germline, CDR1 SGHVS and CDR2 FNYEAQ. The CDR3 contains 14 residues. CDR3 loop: CASSTQGAGTEAFF.